What follows are 21 T cell receptor beta chains derived from one specimen sequenced in a study of control samples from healthy donors and cancer patients. Libraries were prepared by immunoSEQ multiplex PCR; TCRdb keeps only in-frame clonotypes and omits some of them. The sample includes about 57,000 clones, 90% to 95% seen only once; the top ten take almost 4%. The specimen sequenced was blood. These receptors all come from a man aged 25-40 years in good health.

This CDR3 is CATSDKGPYGYTF. In DNA, the CDR3 is TGTGCCACCAGTGACAAAGGACCCTATGGCTACACCTTC. V and J are TRBV24-1 and TRBJ1-2, with D uncertain. The V end was cut by 4 bases, the J end by 4 bases, with 9 bases between. The CDR3 is made up of 13 amino acids. CDR1 and CDR2 (germline): KGHDR, SFDVKD.

The V and J genes are TRBV27 and TRBJ1-2, with 9 bases matching TRBD1. V trimming: 7 bases; J trimming: 4 bases; junction bases outside the gene matches: 10. Germline V CDR1 and CDR2: MNHEY, SMNVEV (reference sequence). CDR3 length: 15 amino acids. This CDR3 reads CASTPYTGGGYGYTF. The CDR3 DNA sequence: TGTGCCAGCACTCCTTACACAGGGGGCGGCTATGGCTACACCTTC.

This chain uses TRBV11-2 with TRBJ2-2; unclear D gene. The V end was cut by 6 bases, the J end by 6 bases, with 5 bases between. Germline V CDR1 and CDR2: SGHAT, FQNNGV. The CDR3 runs to 11 residues. CDR3: CASSWAGELFF. The CDR3, as DNA: TGTGCCAGCAGTTGGGCCGGGGAGCTGTTTTTT.

V usage is TRBV4-1 and J usage is TRBJ1-2; the D gene is possibly TRBD1 (6 bases). The germline gives CDR1 MGHRA, CDR2 YSYEKL. The ends were cut back, 0 bases at V and 4 bases at J, with 12 bases in the middle. This CDR3 spans 15 amino acids. The CDR3 loop reads CASSQDHRDFYGYTF. The CDR3 nucleotides read TGCGCCAGCAGCCAAGACCACAGGGACTTCTATGGCTACACCTTC.

The CDR3 DNA reads TGTGCCAGTCAGAAGACAGGAAACACCATATATTTT. Its translation: CASQKTGNTIYF. The gene calls are TRBV19 and TRBJ1-3; D unresolved. Germline V gives CDR1 LNHDA, CDR2 SQIVND (reference sequence). The CDR3 is 12 amino acids. V was pared by 8 bases and J by 4 bases, with 9 bases between.

V gene TRBV5-1 combines with J gene TRBJ2-7, with TRBD1 matching 7 bases. The ends lost 0 bases at V and 6 bases at J; junction bases unmatched: 0. This CDR3 has 12 amino acids. In germline, CDR1 is SGHRS, CDR2 YFSETQ. This CDR3 is CASSLEGAEQYF. Written as DNA, the CDR3 is TGCGCCAGCAGCTTGGAGGGGGCCGAGCAGTACTTC.

DNA of the CDR3: TGCGCCAGCAGCTTGGACCAGAATTCACCCCTCCACTTT. Encoded protein: CASSLDQNSPLHF. V usage is TRBV5-1 and J usage is TRBJ1-6, with D hard to call. CDR3 length: 13 amino acids. Germline values: CDR1 SGHRS, CDR2 YFSETQ. Trimming removed 0 bases at V and 7 bases at J, with 5 bases between.

The chain links TRBV2 to TRBJ1-3; D call uncertain. Trimming removed 2 bases at V and 5 bases at J, with 7 bases between. The CDR3 is 13 residues long. Germline V CDR1 and CDR2: SNHLY, FYNNEI. The CDR3 reads CASSEQSRNTIYF. CDR3 DNA: TGTGCCAGCAGTGAACAATCGAGAAACACCATATATTTT.

V is TRBV4-1 and J is TRBJ1-2, with a possible D match to TRBD1 (5 bases). CDR1 is MGHRA, CDR2 YSYEKL, per germline. The CDR3 consists of 14 residues. V was shortened by 3 bases and J by 4 bases, with 12 bases between the two germline ends. CDR3 sequence reads: CASSQMVTAYGYTF. The CDR3 coding sequence is TGCGCCAGCAGCCAGATGGTGACAGCCTATGGCTACACCTTC.

The V call is TRBV6-2 or TRBV6-3, the J call TRBJ1-2, with D unresolved. Trimming shortened V by 6 bases and J by 2 bases, and 10 bases separated the two germline ends. CDR1 MNHEY and CDR2 SVGEGT come from the germline V gene. The CDR3 covers 13 residues. The CDR3 nucleotides read TGTGCCAGCAGCGTTGACGGAAACTATGGCTACACCTTC. It codes for CASSVDGNYGYTF.

V is TRBV7-9 and J is TRBJ1-6; 7 bases fit TRBD1. Germline V gene sequence: CDR1 SEHNR, CDR2 FQNEAQ (reference sequence). This CDR3 has 13 residues. Trimming cost V 8 bases and J 5 bases; bases outside gene matches: 3. The CDR3 coding sequence is TGTGCCAGCGTGACAGGGAATAATTCACCCCTCCACTTT. Translated, it gives CASVTGNNSPLHF.

The CDR3: CASSKGTGANYGYTF. In nucleotides, the CDR3 is TGTGCCAGCAGCAAAGGGACAGGAGCTAACTATGGCTACACCTTC. The chain combines TRBV6-5 with TRBJ1-2; 8 positions match TRBD1. This CDR3 contains 15 residues. Germline CDR1 MNHEY, CDR2 SVGAGI. The V gene end was trimmed by 6 bases and the J gene end by 0 bases; junction bases not matched to a gene: 6.

This clone was recorded only once. The V and J genes are TRBV19 and TRBJ2-7; the match to TRBD2 covers 8 bases. V was pared by 0 bases and J by 3 bases, with 4 bases of the junction left unmatched. The CDR3 consists of 15 residues. Germline lookup yields CDR1 LNHDA and CDR2 SQIVND (reference sequence). This chain's CDR3 is CASSIEGSGNYEQYF. The CDR3 DNA follows: TGTGCCAGTAGTATAGAGGGTAGCGGGAACTACGAGCAGTACTTC. Together with reference TRBV19 and TRBJ2-7, the CDR3 gives the full variable domain: DGGITQSPKYLFRKEGQNVTLSCEQNLNHDAMYWYRQDPGQGLRLIYYSQIVNDFQKGDIAEGYSVSREKKESFPLTVTSAQKNPTAFYLCASSIEGSGNYEQYFGPGTRLTVT.

The rearrangement joins TRBV6-1 to TRBJ1-3; a possible D gene is TRBD1 (5 bases). The V gene's germline CDR1 is MNHNS and CDR2 SASEGT. Trimming shortened V by 2 bases and J by 3 bases, and 11 bases separated the two germline ends. This CDR3 region has 15 residues. The CDR3 loop reads CASSEYSGVGNTIYF. The CDR3 DNA reads as TGTGCCAGCAGTGAATACTCGGGGGTTGGAAACACCATATATTTT.

The gene calls are TRBV13 and TRBJ2-1; a possible D gene is TRBD1 (6 bases). This CDR3 spans 16 amino acids. V lost 5 bases and J 4 bases, leaving 18 bases between the germline ends. Looked up from germline, CDR1 is PRHDT and CDR2 is FYEKMQ (reference sequence). This CDR3 is CASSPGARGGYNEQFF. The CDR3 DNA follows: TGTGCCAGCAGCCCCGGGGCCCGAGGGGGTTACAATGAGCAGTTCTTC.

The V and J genes are TRBV6-5 and TRBJ1-6; TRBD1 might be the D (5 bases). CDR3 length: 15 residues. The germline CDR1 and CDR2 sequences are MNHEY and SVGAGI. V lost 7 bases and J 5 bases, leaving 15 bases between the germline ends. The CDR3 here is CASKRGAGDNSPLHF. CDR3 coding DNA: TGTGCCAGCAAAAGAGGGGCAGGAGATAATTCACCCCTCCACTTT.

The J gene is TRBJ1-6, the V gene TRBV6-2 or TRBV6-3; TRBD1 is a possible D gene (5 bases). The V gene lost 0 bases and the J gene lost 10 bases, with 13 bases spanning the gap. Per germline, CDR1 MNHEY and CDR2 SVGEGT. The CDR3 consists of 15 residues. The CDR3 DNA is TGTGCCAGCAGTTACTCGAGTCAGGGAAGATCACCCCTCCACTTT. Its translation is CASSYSSQGRSPLHF.

Here the CDR3 reads CASSQEGRGSGANVLTF. The CDR3 nucleotides read TGCGCCAGCAGCCAAGAGGGCAGGGGGTCTGGGGCCAACGTCCTGACTTTC. The rearrangement joins TRBV4-3 to TRBJ2-6, with TRBD1 identical over 7 bases. The V gene end was trimmed by 0 bases and the J gene end by 1 base; junction bases not matched to a gene: 3. Germline V gives CDR1 LGHNA, CDR2 YSLEER. CDR3 length equals 17 residues.

V usage is TRBV11-2 and J usage is TRBJ1-5; TRBD1 matches 7 bases. The CDR3 runs to 13 residues. In germline, CDR1 is SGHAT, CDR2 FQNNGV. After removal of 5 bases from V and 5 bases from J, the junction contained 3 bases not matched to a gene. This CDR3 reads CASSTDRDQPQHF. CDR3 nucleotides: TGTGCCAGCAGCACCGACAGGGATCAGCCCCAGCATTTT.

This rearrangement joins TRBV7-9 to TRBJ1-1, with D unresolved. Germline CDR1 is SEHNR and CDR2 is FQNEAQ (reference sequence). Trimming cost V 1 base and J 6 bases, with 12 bases left between them. The CDR3 spans 14 residues. As DNA, the CDR3 is TGTGCCAGCAGCTTAGGAGGTGGGCGCTCTGAAGCTTTCTTT. Protein: CASSLGGGRSEAFF.

The CDR3 DNA is TGTGCCTGGAGGCCCGGACAGGGCTATGGCTACACCTTC. Amino acids: CAWRPGQGYGYTF. This chain uses TRBV30 with TRBJ1-2; 8 nucleotides align to TRBD1. V lost 3 bases and J lost 4; bases outside the gene matches: 4. Looked up from germline, CDR1 is GTSNPN and CDR2 is SVGIG (reference sequence). CDR3 size: 13 residues.